Detailed here is one T cell receptor beta chain. This clonotype was observed a few times. Its antigen is unknown. Base qualities are not at hand, and no much larger clone is one base apart. Library creation used 5' RACE. Reads for this sample came from an Illumina HiSeq 2000. Template switching introduced a universal primer binding site; the final cDNA contained a unique molecular identifier, enabling accurate counting of TCR cDNA molecules. First-strand cDNA for TCR alpha and beta chains was synthesized from specific primers in the conserved constant-segment region. To control for contamination, each cDNA library was double barcoded with a SMART-Mk sample barcode plus Illumina barcodes. Two successive PCR steps introduced TruSeq adapter sequences along with Illumina sample barcodes. The Illumina HiSeq platform was used with custom primers to sequence TCR alpha and beta cDNA libraries. In the source study's methods: Unique molecular identifiers were extracted from raw reads with MiGEC, and CDR3 positions were determined with MiXCR. For each individual, recombination models were inferred using an EM algorithm with the repgenHMM and IGoR tools. Shared clonotypes were analyzed with the tcR package in R, and sharing was normalized by the product of cloneset sizes. To study raw recombination free of thymic and clonal selection effects, out-of-frame nonproductive sequences were analyzed. TCRdb cleaned the public reads at Q25 with fastp, built clones with MiXCR and kept in-frame beta chains. CDR3 protein sequences are deduplicated, and each keeps its most common genes and DNA. TCRdb, not the authors, supplied the V and J calls. This sample gives 1.5 million to 2 million distinct CDR3 sequences in total; about 30% of them show up just once. Clones ranked in the top ten supply 0.27% of the sample.

Cut back by 10 bases and 4 bases, the V and J ends lie 23 bases apart. Looking up the germline V gene (reference sequence) yields CDR1 MNHEY and CDR2 SMNVEV. The CDR3 holds 16 amino acids from the cysteine to the phenylalanine. Here the CDR3 DNA is all that survives: 48 bases in frame from base 1. The sample comes from a study of identical twins (dated by TCRdb to about 2016). Study-level background: The study deep-sequenced TCR alpha and beta repertoires from monozygotic twins, unrelated adults of various ages and cord blood to test whether fetal clonotypes persist. To rule out contamination, replicate twin experiments were performed at different times with different library preparation protocols.

Summary of the overall study and its limitations: Conclusions relied on cross-sectional statistical analysis, since the same donors could not be followed over many years. In monozygotic twins, out-of-frame TCR alpha sharing was systematically underestimated by recombination models, although the models agreed with sharing between unrelated individuals. Abundant cord blood beta clonotypes had fewer insertions, young adult naive repertoires showed a similar but weaker trend, and memory repertoires showed no such trend. A weaker excess of twin sharing was found in beta out-of-frame sequences because the signal-to-noise ratio was lowered by fewer shared sequences. Zero-insertion analyses could be partly confounded by invariant T cells such as MAIT and iNKT, although diverse VJ usage argued against such confounding for most clonotypes. Out-of-frame TCR alpha sequences shared between twins showed an excess of low generation-probability sequences compared with coincidental sharing between unrelated individuals.

Only healthy Caucasian donors were included. The material sequenced was cord blood. The sequence joins TRBV27 to TRBJ1-5, with TRBD1 as a weak D call on 5 bases. The sequence was collected from a newborn girl in good health. The DNA reads as follows: TGTGCCACAAAGAACCCGGGACCCAAAAAAAATCAGCCCCAGCATTTT. Translation gives CATKNPGPKKNQPQHF.